These 20 T cell receptor beta chains were all obtained from the same sample, sequenced in a study of blood T cells in healthy people across ages. Primed by a sample-barcoded 5' primer and a J-beta primer mix, a second PCR proceeded for about 7 to 11 cycles. TCRdb itself ran the 5' RACE reads through MiXCR, one entry per CDR3 protein. The sample consists of hundreds of thousands of distinct CDR3 sequences, 35% to 60% of them appearing once. Sequencing used blood. Source of these receptors: a man older than 75 in good health.

The chain combines TRBV10-3 with TRBJ2-1, with D perhaps matching TRBD1 (5 bases). This CDR3 region has 14 residues. The V end was cut by 8 bases, the J end by 3 bases, with 14 bases between. Germline V gene sequence: CDR1 ENHRY, CDR2 SYGVKD. CDR3 in amino acids: CAIGRQISYNEQFF. The DNA for the CDR3 is TGTGCCATCGGACGACAGATAAGCTACAATGAGCAGTTCTTC.

This clonotype was counted only a few times. V is TRBV15 and J is TRBJ2-4, with TRBD1 matching over 9 bases. Looked up from germline, CDR1 is LNHNV and CDR2 is YYDKDF (reference sequence). The CDR3 runs 14 residues. V gave up 2 bases and J gave up 6 bases; unmatched junction bases: 2. The CDR3 loop is CATSRPGQGNIQYF. DNA of the CDR3: TGTGCCACCAGCAGACCGGGACAGGGAAACATTCAGTACTTC. Supplemented by reference TRBV15 and TRBJ2-4, the full variable domain reads DAMVIQNPRYQVTQFGKPVTLSCSQTLNHNVMYWYQQKSSQAPKLLFHYYDKDFNNEADTPDNFQSRRPNTSFCFLDIRSPGLGDTAMYLCATSRPGQGNIQYFGAGTRLSVL.

The chain combines TRBV15 with TRBJ1-4; tentatively, D is TRBD1 (5 bases). The germline gives CDR1 LNHNV, CDR2 YYDKDF (reference sequence). The CDR3 contains 14 residues. V shed 0 bases and J shed 8 bases, with 10 bases lying between them. The CDR3 DNA follows: TGTGCCACCAGCAGAGATTGGGACTTCGAAAAACTGTTTTTT. Protein sequence: CATSRDWDFEKLFF.

In this sample, this clonotype turned up a few times. V is TRBV12-3 or TRBV12-4 and J is TRBJ2-7; 10 nucleotides line up with TRBD2. The V gene end was trimmed by 4 bases and the J gene end by 4 bases; junction bases not matched to a gene: 7. This CDR3 has 15 amino acids. The CDR3 region is CASSSGTSDRYEQYF. CDR3 DNA sequence: TGTGCCAGCAGTTCCGGGACTAGCGACCGGTACGAGCAGTACTTC.

This chain joins TRBV9 and TRBJ2-4; TRBD2 agrees at 8 bases. The CDR3 runs to 21 residues. The germline gives CDR1 SGDLS, CDR2 YYNGEE. The V and J ends lost 0 bases and 3 bases, in that order; junction bases with no gene match: 20. In nucleotides, the CDR3 is TGTGCCAGCAGCGTAGATGGGGAAGCGGGAGTAGTACGGTATGGCAAAAACATTCAGTACTTC. It yields the protein CASSVDGEAGVVRYGKNIQYF.

The V and J genes are TRBV4-3 and TRBJ2-3; no firm D call. V dropped 3 bases and J dropped 0 bases, with 10 bases sitting between them. Germline CDR1 LGHNA, CDR2 YSLEER. The CDR3 has 15 amino acids. The CDR3: CASSHGQPSTDTQYF. For the CDR3, the DNA is TGCGCCAGCAGCCATGGGCAGCCAAGCACAGATACGCAGTATTTT.

J is TRBJ2-6 and V is TRBV7-2; D gene uncertain. CDR1 and CDR2 (germline): SGHTA, FQGNSA. There are 16 residues in the CDR3. V was cut by 2 bases and J by 0 bases, with 8 bases left in between. The CDR3 DNA reads TGTGCCAGCAGCTTAAAAGGAACCTCTGGGGCCAACGTCCTGACTTTC. This translates into CASSLKGTSGANVLTF.

The chain couples TRBV10-3 to TRBJ2-3; 13 bases agree with TRBD2. This CDR3 has 17 amino acids. Trimming cost V 10 bases and J 3 bases; bases outside gene matches: 13. Germline CDR1 ENHRY, CDR2 SYGVKD. CDR3 in amino acids: CATATSGRIVVTDTQYF. CDR3 DNA sequence: TGTGCCACCGCGACTAGCGGGAGGATAGTGGTTACAGATACGCAGTATTTT.

The table lists this clonotype with a few counts. The chain is built from TRBV10-3 and TRBJ1-1, with unresolved D. The V gene lost 2 bases and the J gene lost 1 base, with 5 bases spanning the gap. The CDR3 loop spans 13 amino acids. Germline-derived CDR1 and CDR2 are ENHRY and SYGVKD. As DNA, the CDR3 is TGTGCCATCAGTGAGCCAGGGAACACTGAAGCTTTCTTT. Protein product: CAISEPGNTEAFF.

The chain carries TRBV28 and TRBJ2-3; 8 nucleotides match TRBD2. The germline CDR1 and CDR2 sequences are MDHEN and SYDVKM. This CDR3 is built from 16 residues. Trimming at V came to 3 bases and at J to 4 bases, leaving 9 bases not matched to a gene. CDR3 sequence reads: CASSFHPAGAPDTQYF. Here the CDR3 DNA reads TGTGCCAGCAGTTTCCATCCAGCGGGAGCACCAGATACGCAGTATTTT.

The gene calls are TRBV4-3 and TRBJ2-7, with D possibly matching TRBD1 (6 bases). Germline assignment: CDR1 LGHNA and CDR2 YSLEER. The CDR3 covers 14 residues. Trimming took 3 bases from V and 3 from J, leaving 12 bases between them. CDR3 in amino acids: CASSHTETGYEQYF. The CDR3 DNA follows: TGCGCCAGCAGCCACACCGAGACAGGCTACGAGCAGTACTTC.

The rearrangement uses TRBV27 and TRBJ1-1; no firm D call. Trimming cost V 7 bases and J 0 bases, with 15 bases left between them. The CDR3 totals 15 residues. Germline assignment: CDR1 MNHEY and CDR2 SMNVEV (reference sequence). The DNA of the CDR3 is TGTGCCAGCAAGACCTCGACGGCCATGAACACTGAAGCTTTCTTT. Its protein product is CASKTSTAMNTEAFF.

This clonotype has a single count. The chain links TRBV29-1 to TRBJ1-2, with unresolved D. The germline CDR1 and CDR2 sequences are SQVTM and ANQGSEA. The CDR3 loop spans 15 amino acids. Trimming cost V 5 bases and J 0 bases, with 16 bases left between them. The CDR3 coding sequence is TGCAGCGTTTCCGTCTCGGACGGCGCTAACTATGGCTACACCTTC. Protein: CSVSVSDGANYGYTF.

In DNA, the CDR3 is TGCGCCAGCAGCTTGCCAGGGGCTTCCTACGAGCAGTACTTC. Translating it yields CASSLPGASYEQYF. The V gene is TRBV5-1, the J gene TRBJ2-7; possibly TRBD1 for D (6 bases). The V gene lost 1 base and the J gene lost 1 base, with 9 bases spanning the gap. This CDR3 region has 14 residues. From germline, CDR1 is SGHRS and CDR2 YFSETQ.

This clonotype has a count of ten or more. This chain uses TRBV5-1 with TRBJ2-3; 13 bases fit TRBD2. The CDR3 is made up of 15 amino acids. V was clipped by 5 bases and J by 4 bases; unmatched bases: 4. The germline CDR1 and CDR2 sequences are SGHRS and YFSETQ. CDR3 sequence (DNA): TGCGCCAGCAGATACGGACTAGCGGGAGCAGATACGCAGTATTTT. Its protein product is CASRYGLAGADTQYF.

The chain has TRBV29-1 and TRBJ2-1; maybe TRBD2 (7 bases). CDR1 is SQVTM and CDR2 is ANQGSEA in the germline V gene. Trimming stripped 3 bases from V and 9 bases from J, with 15 bases between. This CDR3 is 13 amino acids long. The CDR3 loop is CSVDLRGAGEQFF. CDR3 nucleotides: TGCAGCGTTGACCTCCGGGGGGCCGGTGAGCAGTTCTTC.

Remarks on this clonotype: The junction departs from the called germline gene at one end, perhaps through a read error. The chain combines TRBV7-2 with TRBJ2-5, with 7 bases matching TRBD2. Germline values: CDR1 SGHTA, CDR2 FQGNSA. CDR3 length equals 15 residues. The CDR3: CASSPRGGSQGTQYF. The CDR3 DNA reads TGTGCCAGCAGCCCTCGGGGAGGGTCGCAAGGGACCCAGTACTTC.

A few counts support this clonotype. The chain recombines TRBV9 with TRBJ1-2; unclear D gene. The CDR3 is 18 amino acids. Per germline, CDR1 SGDLS and CDR2 YYNGEE. Trimming pared 4 bases from V and 1 base from J, leaving 23 bases between. The CDR3 DNA sequence: TGTGCCAGCAGCCCCCGTCCGCGACCCTCGGGAAATAACTATGGCTACACCTTC. This sequence encodes CASSPRPRPSGNNYGYTF.

This clonotype was counted at least ten times. The chain has TRBV4-2 and TRBJ2-1; unclear D gene. From germline, CDR1 is LGHNA and CDR2 YNFKEQ. The CDR3 is 12 residues long. With 3 bases removed from V and 7 bases from J, the gap between germline ends came to 7 bases. The CDR3 loop reads CASSQEFNEQFF. In nucleotides, the CDR3 is TGTGCCAGCAGCCAGGAATTTAATGAGCAGTTCTTC.

The sample holds a few counts of this clonotype. The chain couples TRBV20-1 to TRBJ2-5, with a tentative D call TRBD2 (5 bases). CDR1 and CDR2 (germline): DFQATT, SNEGSKA (reference sequence). CDR3 length: 14 residues. The germline V and J ends were trimmed by 8 bases and 5 bases, with 21 bases remaining between them. For the CDR3, the DNA is TGCAGTTTTCGGGCGGTCGGGGAAGGCGAGACCCAGTACTTC. Residues: CSFRAVGEGETQYF.